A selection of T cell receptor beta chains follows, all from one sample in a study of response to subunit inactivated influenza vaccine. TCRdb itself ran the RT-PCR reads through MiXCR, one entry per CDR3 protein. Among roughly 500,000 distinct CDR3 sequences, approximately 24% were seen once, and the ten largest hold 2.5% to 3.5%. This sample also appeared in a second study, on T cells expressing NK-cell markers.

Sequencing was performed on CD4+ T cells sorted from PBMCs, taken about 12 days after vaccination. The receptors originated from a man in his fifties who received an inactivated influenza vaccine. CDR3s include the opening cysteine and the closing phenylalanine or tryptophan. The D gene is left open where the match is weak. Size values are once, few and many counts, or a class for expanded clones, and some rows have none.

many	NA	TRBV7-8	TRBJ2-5	CASSNQETQYF	TGTGCCAGCAGCAACCAAGAGACCCAGTACTTC
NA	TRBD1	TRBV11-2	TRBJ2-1	CASSLEPGQGFGFF	TGTGCCAGCAGCTTGGAACCGGGACAGGGATTCGGGTTCTTC
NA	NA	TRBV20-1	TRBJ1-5	CSARVRGSNQPQHF	TGCAGTGCTAGAGTGCGGGGAAGCAATCAGCCCCAGCATTTT
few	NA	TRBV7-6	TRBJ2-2	CASSLEWGNTGELFF	TGTGCCAGCAGCTTAGAATGGGGAAACACCGGGGAGCTGTTTTTT
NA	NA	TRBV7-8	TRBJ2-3	CASSFMAGQPTDF	TGTGCCAGCAGCTTCATGGCGGGACAGCCGACGGATTTT
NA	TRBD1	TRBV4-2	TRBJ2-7	CASSQDGTGSYEQYF	TGTGCCAGCAGCCAAGACGGGACAGGATCCTACGAGCAGTACTTC
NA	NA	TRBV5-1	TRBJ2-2	CASRPQGRVGTGELFF	TGCGCCAGCAGACCCCAGGGCAGAGTGGGTACCGGGGAGCTGTTTTTT
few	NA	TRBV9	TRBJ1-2	CASSVASGGYYGYTF	TGTGCCAGCAGCGTAGCTTCGGGAGGGTACTATGGCTACACCTTC
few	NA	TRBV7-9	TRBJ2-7	CASSLMAGYEQYF	TGTGCCAGCAGCTTAATGGCAGGCTACGAGCAGTACTTC
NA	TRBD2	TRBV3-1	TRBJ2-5	CVSSLGGATGTQYF	TGTGTCAGCAGCCTCGGGGGGGCCACAGGGACCCAGTACTTC
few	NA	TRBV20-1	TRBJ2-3	CSARVSRGHSDTQYF	TGCAGTGCTAGAGTTTCTCGCGGTCACTCGGATACGCAGTATTTT
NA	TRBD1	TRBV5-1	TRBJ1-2	CASSLDPGGLYGYTF	TGCGCCAGCAGCTTGGATCCAGGGGGTCTATATGGCTACACCTTC
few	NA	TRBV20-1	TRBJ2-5	CSARDGRGETQYF	TGCAGTGCTAGAGATGGGAGAGGGGAGACCCAGTACTTC
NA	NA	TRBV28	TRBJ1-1	CASSLWGGANTEAFF	TGTGCCAGCAGTTTATGGGGGGGGGCGAACACTGAAGCTTTCTTT
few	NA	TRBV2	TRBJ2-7	CASAGISYEQYF	TGTGCCAGCGCCGGGATCTCCTACGAGCAGTACTTC
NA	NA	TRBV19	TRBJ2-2	CASGMMVGELFF	TGTGCCAGCGGAATGATGGTCGGGGAGCTGTTTTTT
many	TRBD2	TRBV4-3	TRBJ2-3	CASSPGGAGDTQYF	TGCGCCAGCAGCCCCGGAGGAGCGGGGGATACGCAGTATTTT
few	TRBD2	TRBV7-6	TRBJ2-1	CASSQTSVTSYNEQFF	TGTGCCAGCAGCCAGACTAGCGTAACCTCCTACAATGAGCAGTTCTTC
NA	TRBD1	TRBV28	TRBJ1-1	CASSSRQGGGTEAFF	TGTGCCAGCAGTTCGAGACAGGGCGGGGGCACTGAAGCTTTCTTT
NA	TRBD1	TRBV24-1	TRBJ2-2	CATGQGATGELFF	TGTGCCACCGGACAGGGGGCGACCGGGGAGCTGTTTTTT
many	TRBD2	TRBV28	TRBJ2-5	CASSSGTSGRKPQYF	TGTGCCAGCAGTTCCGGGACTAGCGGGAGGAAGCCCCAGTACTTC
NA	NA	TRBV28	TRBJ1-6	CASSLLGQGVGSISPLHF	TGTGCCAGCAGTTTATTGGGACAAGGTGTAGGATCTATTTCACCCCTCCACTTT
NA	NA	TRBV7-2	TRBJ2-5	CASSLGAREETQYF	TGTGCCAGCAGCTTAGGGGCTAGGGAAGAGACCCAGTACTTC
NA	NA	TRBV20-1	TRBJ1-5	CSAYTTRGRGDQPQHF	TGCAGTGCGTACACGACTCGGGGGCGTGGGGATCAGCCCCAGCATTTT
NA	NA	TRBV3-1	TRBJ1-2	CASSHYRNGYTF	TGTGCCAGCAGCCATTACAGGAATGGCTACACCTTC
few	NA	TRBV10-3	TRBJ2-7	CAVSESRQAYEQYF	TGTGCCGTCAGTGAGTCTCGACAGGCCTACGAGCAGTACTTC